This T cell receptor (beta chain) emerged from a study of cytomegalovirus exposure and HLA in healthy donors. Study conclusions and caveats: A few chains linked to CMV were shown in vitro to be specific for CMV antigens.

Concerning this clone itself: Its antigen is not identified.

Germline CDR1 reads MNHEY; CDR2 reads SMNVEV (reference sequence). The CDR3 consists of 13 residues. Trimming removed 5 bases from V and 9 bases from J, with 14 bases in between. The assay was immunoSEQ multiplex PCR, and TCRdb's table has in-frame clones only and misses some. The data show roughly 180,000 clones, approximately 86% seen once. This rearrangement joins TRBV27 to TRBJ2-1, with D perhaps TRBD1 (6 bases). The receptor comes from a man aged 25 to 40 in good health and CMV-seropositive. The specimen was PBMCs. The CDR3 DNA reads as TGTGCCAGCAGTATACAGGGTTTGGGTGAGCAGTTCTTC. It codes for CASSIQGLGEQFF.